The next 8 T cell receptor beta chains were all read from a single sample in a study of T-cell reconstitution after alpha-beta-depleted transplantation in children. Construction of the TCRbeta library involved unique molecular identifiers. TCRdb ran MiXCR on the PCR reads and lists one entry per CDR3 protein. Counted here are a few hundred thousand distinct CDR3 sequences, 20% occurring once; the ten biggest clones make up around 3.9%. Specimen: PBMCs from the stem cell graft donor, collected from the stem cell graft. These receptors were taken from a human donor who donated a stem cell graft to a child with acute myeloid leukemia.

The chain employs TRBV12-3 or TRBV12-4 and TRBJ2-4, with D maybe TRBD1 (6 bases). V dropped 3 bases and J dropped 0 bases, with 15 bases sitting between them. The length of the CDR3 is 17 residues. This CDR3 is CASSFDAGALAKNIQYF. Here the CDR3 DNA reads TGTGCCAGCAGTTTTGATGCAGGGGCCTTAGCCAAAAACATTCAGTACTTC.

The table lists this clonotype with many counts. V usage is TRBV20-1 and J usage is TRBJ2-5; 8 bases are a match to TRBD1. The germline CDR1 and CDR2 sequences are DFQATT and SNEGSKA (reference sequence). The CDR3 consists of 14 residues. Losses at the gene ends were 8 bases for V and 10 bases for J; bases not matched to a gene: 18. CDR3 loop: CSPQLQGARGDQYF. DNA of the CDR3: TGCAGTCCCCAGCTCCAGGGGGCGCGAGGAGACCAGTACTTC.

The rearrangement joins TRBV7-9 to TRBJ2-2; 9 bases fit TRBD2. There are 16 residues in the CDR3. V dropped 11 bases and J dropped 3; count of bases not matched to a gene: 13. Germline loops: CDR1 SEHNR, CDR2 FQNEAQ (reference sequence). The CDR3 loop is CASYDYRTSDTGELFF. The CDR3 nucleotides are TGTGCCTCCTACGATTACCGGACTAGCGACACCGGGGAGCTGTTTTTT. The full variable domain, its missing parts supplied by reference TRBV7-9 and TRBJ2-2, is DTGVSQNPRHKITKRGQNVTFRCDPISEHNRLYWYRQTLGQGPEFLTYFQNEAQLEKSRLLSDRFSAERPKGSFSTLEIQRTEQGDSAMYLCASYDYRTSDTGELFFGEGSRLTVL.

This chain links TRBV28 with TRBJ2-1; D is undetermined. The V and J ends lost 6 bases and 2 bases respectively, with 14 bases between them. CDR1 is MDHEN and CDR2 is SYDVKM in the germline V gene. The CDR3 runs 15 residues. The chain's CDR3 is CASRGRIDPYNEQFF. The CDR3 region has the DNA TGTGCCAGCAGGGGCCGGATAGACCCCTACAATGAGCAGTTCTTC. Full variable domain (rest looked up from reference TRBV28 and TRBJ2-1): DVKVTQSSRYLVKRTGEKVFLECVQDMDHENMFWYRQDPGLGLRLIYFSYDVKMKEKGDIPEGYSVSREKKERFSLILESASTNQTSMYLCASRGRIDPYNEQFFGPGTRLTVL.

The J gene is TRBJ1-1, the V gene TRBV5-1; 8 nucleotides agree with TRBD1. The CDR3 runs to 15 residues. Losses at the gene ends were 3 bases for V and 4 bases for J; bases not matched to a gene: 8. Looked up from germline, CDR1 is SGHRS and CDR2 is YFSETQ. The CDR3 sequence: CASSSQGQGGTEAFF. The CDR3 DNA sequence: TGCGCCAGCAGCTCGCAAGGACAGGGTGGCACTGAAGCTTTCTTT.

The rearrangement uses TRBV28 and TRBJ2-7, with D possibly matching TRBD1 (5 bases). Between the trimmed V and J ends, which lost 4 bases and 6 bases, there was a span of 10 bases. This CDR3 contains 12 residues. Germline assignment: CDR1 MDHEN and CDR2 SYDVKM. CDR3 protein: CASSSTVSEQYF. CDR3 DNA sequence: TGTGCCAGCAGTTCGACAGTATCCGAGCAGTACTTC.

This clonotype appeared many times. Relative to the germline gene, one junction end is altered; a read error may explain this. The J gene is TRBJ2-5, the V gene TRBV29-1; TRBD1 is a possible D gene (5 bases). Germline V gene sequence: CDR1 SQVTM, CDR2 ANQGSEA. The CDR3 is 13 amino acids. The CDR3 is CTVGGAGIETQYF. Written as DNA, the CDR3 is TGCACCGTTGGTGGGGCAGGGATCGAGACCCAGTACTTC.

The chain employs TRBV12-3 or TRBV12-4 and TRBJ2-1, with 7 bases lining up with TRBD2. The CDR3 consists of 12 residues. V trimming: 7 bases; J trimming: 9 bases; junction bases outside the gene matches: 6. Here the CDR3 reads CASTGGSVEQFF. DNA of the CDR3: TGTGCCAGCACGGGCGGGAGTGTTGAGCAGTTCTTC.